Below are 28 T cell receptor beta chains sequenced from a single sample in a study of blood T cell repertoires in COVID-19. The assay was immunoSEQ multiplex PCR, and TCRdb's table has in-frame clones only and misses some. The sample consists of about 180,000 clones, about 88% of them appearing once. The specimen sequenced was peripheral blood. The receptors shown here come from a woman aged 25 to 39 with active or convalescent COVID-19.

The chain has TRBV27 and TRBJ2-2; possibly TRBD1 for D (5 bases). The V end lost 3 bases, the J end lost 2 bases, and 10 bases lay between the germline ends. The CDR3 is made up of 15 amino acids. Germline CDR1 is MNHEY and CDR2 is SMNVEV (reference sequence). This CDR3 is CASSFSQGNTGELFF. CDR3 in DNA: TGTGCCAGCAGTTTCTCCCAGGGAAACACCGGGGAGCTGTTTTTT.

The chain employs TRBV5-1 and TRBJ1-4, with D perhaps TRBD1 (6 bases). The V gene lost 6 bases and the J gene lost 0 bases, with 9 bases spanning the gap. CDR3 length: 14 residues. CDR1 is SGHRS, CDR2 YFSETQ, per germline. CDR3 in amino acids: CASNPGATNEKLFF. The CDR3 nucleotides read TGCGCCAGCAATCCAGGGGCAACTAATGAAAAACTGTTTTTT.

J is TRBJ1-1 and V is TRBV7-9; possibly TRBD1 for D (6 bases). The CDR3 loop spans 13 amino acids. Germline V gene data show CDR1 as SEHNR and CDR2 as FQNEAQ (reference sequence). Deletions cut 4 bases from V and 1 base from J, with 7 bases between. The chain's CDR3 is CASSWTANTEAFF. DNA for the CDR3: TGTGCCAGCAGCTGGACAGCGAACACTGAAGCTTTCTTT.

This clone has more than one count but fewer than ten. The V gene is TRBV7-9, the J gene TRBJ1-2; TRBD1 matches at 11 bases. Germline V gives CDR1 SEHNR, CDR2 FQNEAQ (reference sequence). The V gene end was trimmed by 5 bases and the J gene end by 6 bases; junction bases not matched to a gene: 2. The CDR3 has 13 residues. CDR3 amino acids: CASSRDRGNGYTF. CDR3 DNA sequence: TGTGCCAGCAGCCGGGACAGGGGGAATGGCTACACCTTC.

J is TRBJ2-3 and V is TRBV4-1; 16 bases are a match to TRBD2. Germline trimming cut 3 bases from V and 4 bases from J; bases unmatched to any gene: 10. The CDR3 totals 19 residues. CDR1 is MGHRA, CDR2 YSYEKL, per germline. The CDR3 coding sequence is TGCGCCAGCAGCCATAAACCGGGACTAGCGGGAGGGTTGGCAGATACGCAGTATTTT. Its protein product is CASSHKPGLAGGLADTQYF.

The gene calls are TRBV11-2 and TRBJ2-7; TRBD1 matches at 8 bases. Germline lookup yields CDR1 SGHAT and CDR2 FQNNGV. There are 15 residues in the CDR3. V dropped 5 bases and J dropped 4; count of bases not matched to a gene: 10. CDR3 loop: CASSAYQGALYEQYF. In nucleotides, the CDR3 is TGTGCCAGCAGCGCCTACCAGGGGGCGCTTTACGAGCAGTACTTC.

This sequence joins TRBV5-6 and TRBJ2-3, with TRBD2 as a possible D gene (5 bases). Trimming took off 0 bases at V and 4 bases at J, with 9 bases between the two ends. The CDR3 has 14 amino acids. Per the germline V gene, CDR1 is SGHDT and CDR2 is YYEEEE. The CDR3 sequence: CASSLVRVPDTQYF. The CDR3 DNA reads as TGTGCCAGCAGCTTGGTGAGGGTCCCAGATACGCAGTATTTT.

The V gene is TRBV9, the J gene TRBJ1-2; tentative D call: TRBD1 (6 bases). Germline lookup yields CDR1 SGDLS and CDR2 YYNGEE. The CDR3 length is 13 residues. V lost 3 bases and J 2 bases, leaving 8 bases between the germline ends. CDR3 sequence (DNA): TGTGCCAGCAGCGGTCAGGGGAACTATGGCTACACCTTC. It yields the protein CASSGQGNYGYTF. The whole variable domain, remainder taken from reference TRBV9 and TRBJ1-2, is DSGVTQTPKHLITATGQRVTLRCSPRSGDLSVYWYQQSLDQGLQFLIQYYNGEERAKGNILERFSAQQFPDLHSELNLSSLELGDSALYFCASSGQGNYGYTFGSGTRLTVV.

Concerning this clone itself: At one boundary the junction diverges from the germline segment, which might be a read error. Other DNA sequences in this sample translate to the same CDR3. Written as DNA, the CDR3 is TGTGCCAGCAGTCAATACCGCGCGAACACTGAAGCTTTCTTT. Its protein is CASSQYRANTEAFF. V gene TRBV16 combines with J gene TRBJ1-1; no firm D call. This CDR3 contains 14 residues. Germline CDR1 is KGHSY and CDR2 is FQNENV.

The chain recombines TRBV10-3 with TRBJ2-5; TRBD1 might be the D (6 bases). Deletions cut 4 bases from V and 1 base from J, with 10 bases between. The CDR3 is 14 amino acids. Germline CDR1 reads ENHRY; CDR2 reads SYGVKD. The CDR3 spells CAISVSTGQETQYF. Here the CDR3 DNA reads TGTGCCATCAGTGTCTCGACAGGCCAAGAGACCCAGTACTTC.

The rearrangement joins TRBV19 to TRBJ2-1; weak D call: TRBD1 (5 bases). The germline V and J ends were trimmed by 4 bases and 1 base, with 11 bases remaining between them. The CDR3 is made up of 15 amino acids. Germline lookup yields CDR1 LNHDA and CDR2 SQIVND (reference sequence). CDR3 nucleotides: TGTGCCAGTAGTACGGCAGGGAAGTCCTACAATGAGCAGTTCTTC. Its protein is CASSTAGKSYNEQFF.

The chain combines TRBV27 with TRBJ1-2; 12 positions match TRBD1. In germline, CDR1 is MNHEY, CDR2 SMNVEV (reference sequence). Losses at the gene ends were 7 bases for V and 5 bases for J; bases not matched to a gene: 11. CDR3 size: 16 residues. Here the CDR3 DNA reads TGTGCCAGCACCCCTCGTGGGACAGGGGGCTGGTATGGCTACACCTTC. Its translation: CASTPRGTGGWYGYTF.

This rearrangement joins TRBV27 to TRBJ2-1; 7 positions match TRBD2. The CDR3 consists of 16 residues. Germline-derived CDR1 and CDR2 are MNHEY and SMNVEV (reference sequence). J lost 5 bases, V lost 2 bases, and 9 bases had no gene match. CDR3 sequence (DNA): TGTGCCAGCAGTTTAGAGCCGGCGGGGGTTCACAATGAGCAGTTCTTC. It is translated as CASSLEPAGVHNEQFF.

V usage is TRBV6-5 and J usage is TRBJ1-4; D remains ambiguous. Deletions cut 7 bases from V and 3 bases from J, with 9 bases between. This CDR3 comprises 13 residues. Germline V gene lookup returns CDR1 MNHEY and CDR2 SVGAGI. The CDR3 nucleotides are TGTGCCAGCACCGTACACCCTAATGAAAAACTGTTTTTT. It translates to CASTVHPNEKLFF.

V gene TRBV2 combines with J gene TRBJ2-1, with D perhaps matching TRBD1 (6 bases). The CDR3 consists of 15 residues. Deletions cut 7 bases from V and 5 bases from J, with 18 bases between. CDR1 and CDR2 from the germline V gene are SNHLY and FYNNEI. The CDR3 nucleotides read TGTGCCAGCAAGTCTAGCAGGGGTGCGGACAATGAGCAGTTCTTC. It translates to CASKSSRGADNEQFF.

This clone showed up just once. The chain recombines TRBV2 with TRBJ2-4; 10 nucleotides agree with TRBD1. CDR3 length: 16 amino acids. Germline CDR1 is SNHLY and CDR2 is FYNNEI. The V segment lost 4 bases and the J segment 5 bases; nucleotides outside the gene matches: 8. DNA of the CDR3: TGTGCCAGCAGTGCGACAGGGGGCATCGTCCAAAACATTCAGTACTTC. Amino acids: CASSATGGIVQNIQYF.

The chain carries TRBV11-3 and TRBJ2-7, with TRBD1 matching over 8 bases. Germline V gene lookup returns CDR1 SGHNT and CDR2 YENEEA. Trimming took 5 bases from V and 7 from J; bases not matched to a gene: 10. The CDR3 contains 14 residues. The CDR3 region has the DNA TGTGCCAGCAGCAGGGACAGGTCAGCAGGGGAGCAGTACTTC. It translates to CASSRDRSAGEQYF.

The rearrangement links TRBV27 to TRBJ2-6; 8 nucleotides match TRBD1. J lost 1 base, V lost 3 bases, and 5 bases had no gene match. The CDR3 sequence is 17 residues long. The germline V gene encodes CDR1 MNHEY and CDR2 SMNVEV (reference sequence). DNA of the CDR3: TGTGCCAGCAGTTTTCTTGGACAGGGATCTGGGGCCAACGTCCTGACTTTC. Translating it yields CASSFLGQGSGANVLTF.

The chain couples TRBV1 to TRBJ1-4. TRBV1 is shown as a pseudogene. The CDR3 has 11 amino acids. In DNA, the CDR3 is TGCACCAGCAGTCCCCTAGTTGGACTGTTTTTT. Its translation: CTSSPLVGLFF.

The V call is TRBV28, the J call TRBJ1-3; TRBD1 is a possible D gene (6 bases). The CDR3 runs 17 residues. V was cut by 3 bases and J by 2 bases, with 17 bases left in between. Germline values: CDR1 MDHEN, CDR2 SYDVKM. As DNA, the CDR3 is TGTGCCAGCAGTTTGGACAGCCAATCTCGACCTGGAAACACCATATATTTT. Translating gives CASSLDSQSRPGNTIYF.

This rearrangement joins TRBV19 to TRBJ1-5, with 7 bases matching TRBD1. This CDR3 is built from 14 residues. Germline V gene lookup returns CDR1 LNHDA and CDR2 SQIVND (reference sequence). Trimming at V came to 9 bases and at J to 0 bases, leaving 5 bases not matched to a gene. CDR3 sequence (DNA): TGTGCCAGCTCGGACAGGTATAGCAATCAGCCCCAGCATTTT. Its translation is CASSDRYSNQPQHF.

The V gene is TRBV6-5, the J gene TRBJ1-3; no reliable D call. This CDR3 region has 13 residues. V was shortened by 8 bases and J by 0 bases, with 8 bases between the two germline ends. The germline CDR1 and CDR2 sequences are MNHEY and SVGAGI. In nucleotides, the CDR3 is TGTGCCAGCCGGGGAAGCTCTGGAAACACCATATATTTT. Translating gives CASRGSSGNTIYF.

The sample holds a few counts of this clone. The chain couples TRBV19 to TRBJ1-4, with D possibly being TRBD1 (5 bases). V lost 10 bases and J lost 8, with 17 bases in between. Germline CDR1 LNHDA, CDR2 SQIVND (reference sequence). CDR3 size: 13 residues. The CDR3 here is CATADRRGEKLFF. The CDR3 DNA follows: TGTGCCACCGCGGACCGACGGGGGGAAAAACTGTTTTTT.

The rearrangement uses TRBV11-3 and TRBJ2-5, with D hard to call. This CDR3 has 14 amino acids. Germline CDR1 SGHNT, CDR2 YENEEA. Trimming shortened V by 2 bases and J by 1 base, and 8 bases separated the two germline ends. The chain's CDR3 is CASSLKSVQETQYF. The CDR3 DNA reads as TGTGCCAGCAGCTTAAAATCGGTCCAAGAGACCCAGTACTTC.

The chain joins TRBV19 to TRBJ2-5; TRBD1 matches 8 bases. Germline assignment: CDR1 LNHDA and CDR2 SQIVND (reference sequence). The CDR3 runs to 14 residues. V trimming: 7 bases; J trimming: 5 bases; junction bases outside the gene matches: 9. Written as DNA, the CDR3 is TGTGCCAGTAAAGGGGAGACAGGGGTTGAGACCCAGTACTTC. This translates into CASKGETGVETQYF.

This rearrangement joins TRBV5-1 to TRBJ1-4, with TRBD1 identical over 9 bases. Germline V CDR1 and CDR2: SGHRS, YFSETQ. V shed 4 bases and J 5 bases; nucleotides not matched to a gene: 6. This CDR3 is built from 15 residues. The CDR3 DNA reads TGCGCCAGCAGCATAGGGGACAGGGAAAATGAAAAACTGTTTTTT. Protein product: CASSIGDRENEKLFF. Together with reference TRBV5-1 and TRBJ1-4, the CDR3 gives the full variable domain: KAGVTQTPRYLIKTRGQQVTLSCSPISGHRSVSWYQQTPGQGLQFLFEYFSETQRNKGNFPGRFSGRQFSNSRSEMNVSTLELGDSALYLCASSIGDRENEKLFFGSGTQLSVL.

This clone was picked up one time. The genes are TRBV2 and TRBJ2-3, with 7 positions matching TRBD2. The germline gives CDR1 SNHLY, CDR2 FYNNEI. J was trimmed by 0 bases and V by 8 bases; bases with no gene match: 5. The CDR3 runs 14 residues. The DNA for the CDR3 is TGTGCCAGCGGGTGGACTAGGAGCACAGATACGCAGTATTTT. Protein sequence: CASGWTRSTDTQYF. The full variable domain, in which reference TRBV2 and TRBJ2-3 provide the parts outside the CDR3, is EPEVTQTPSHQVTQMGQEVILRCVPISNHLYFYWYRQILGQKVEFLVSFYNNEISEKSEIFDDQFSVERPDGSNFTLKIRSTKLEDSAMYFCASGWTRSTDTQYFGPGTRLTVL.

The CDR3 region has the DNA TGCAGCGTTGAAGATCCCATGGCCAAAAACATTCAGTACTTC. Translated: CSVEDPMAKNIQYF. The V call is TRBV29-1, the J call TRBJ2-4, with D unresolved. Germline lookup yields CDR1 SQVTM and CDR2 ANQGSEA. Trimming took off 0 bases at V and 1 base at J, with 7 bases between the two ends. The CDR3 sequence is 14 residues long.